These 15 T cell receptor beta chains were sequenced from one sample in a study of cytomegalovirus exposure and HLA in healthy donors. The PCR contained 60 Vbeta and 13 Jbeta primers. Sequencing was performed with immunoSEQ multiplex PCR; in TCRdb, only in-frame clones are kept and a portion is missing. This table has 150,000 to 200,000 clones, roughly four fifths appearing once. The specimen was PBMCs. The source is a man aged 50 to 59 in good health and CMV-seropositive.

V gene TRBV6-5 combines with J gene TRBJ1-1; 7 nucleotides match TRBD1. CDR3 length equals 14 residues. J was trimmed by 2 bases and V by 5 bases; bases with no gene match: 5. The germline CDR1 and CDR2 sequences are MNHEY and SVGAGI. The CDR3 sequence: CASSDREVNTEAFF. The CDR3 DNA reads TGTGCCAGCAGTGACAGGGAGGTCAACACTGAAGCTTTCTTT.

This clone has more than one count but fewer than ten. The chain recombines TRBV6-1 with TRBJ2-3; 14 bases line up with TRBD2. CDR1 and CDR2 from the germline V gene are MNHNS and SASEGT. The CDR3 runs to 18 residues. V was clipped by 3 bases and J by 2 bases; unmatched bases: 7. The CDR3 here is CASSDPLGLAGVTDTQYF. CDR3 DNA: TGTGCCAGCAGTGACCCCCTGGGACTAGCGGGGGTCACAGATACGCAGTATTTT.

A single count supports this clone. The chain joins TRBV15 to TRBJ1-4; D might be TRBD1 (5 bases). CDR1 and CDR2 from the germline V gene are LNHNV and YYDKDF (reference sequence). The CDR3 has 18 residues. The V gene lost 0 bases and the J gene lost 0 bases, with 14 bases spanning the gap. The CDR3 sequence: CATSREWGTGTTNEKLFF. CDR3 nucleotides: TGTGCCACCAGCAGAGAGTGGGGAACAGGAACAACTAATGAAAAACTGTTTTTT.

V is TRBV6-1 and J is TRBJ2-5; TRBD1 matches at 7 bases. V lost 5 bases, J lost 5 bases, and 5 bases stayed unmatched. Per the germline V gene, CDR1 is MNHNS and CDR2 is SASEGT. The CDR3 runs to 13 residues. CDR3 sequence (DNA): TGTGCCAGCAGTTGGACAGGTGGGGAGACCCAGTACTTC. It encodes CASSWTGGETQYF.

The chain uses TRBV28 and TRBJ1-4; D gene unclear. Germline V gene data show CDR1 as MDHEN and CDR2 as SYDVKM. Trimming pared 6 bases from V and 8 bases from J, leaving 10 bases between. CDR3 size: 12 residues. CDR3 protein: CASSPTREKLFF. CDR3 nucleotide sequence: TGTGCCAGCAGCCCCACACGCGAAAAACTGTTTTTT. Supplemented by reference TRBV28 and TRBJ1-4, the full variable domain reads DVKVTQSSRYLVKRTGEKVFLECVQDMDHENMFWYRQDPGLGLRLIYFSYDVKMKEKGDIPEGYSVSREKKERFSLILESASTNQTSMYLCASSPTREKLFFGSGTQLSVL.

This clone came up a few times. The genes are TRBV5-1 and TRBJ2-1; tentatively, D is TRBD1 (5 bases). The germline CDR1 and CDR2 sequences are SGHRS and YFSETQ. The CDR3 covers 15 residues. The V and J ends lost 0 bases and 2 bases respectively, with 9 bases between them. The CDR3 nucleotides are TGCGCCAGCAGCTTGGTCGCAGGGACCTACAATGAGCAGTTCTTC. This gives the protein CASSLVAGTYNEQFF.

The chain is built from TRBV4-3 and TRBJ2-3; 14 bases align to TRBD2. The CDR3 loop spans 16 amino acids. In germline, CDR1 is LGHNA, CDR2 YSLEER. The V segment lost 3 bases and the J segment 6 bases; nucleotides outside the gene matches: 5. The chain's CDR3 is CASSQSGLAGGDTQYF. CDR3 nucleotide sequence: TGCGCCAGCAGCCAGTCCGGACTAGCGGGGGGTGATACGCAGTATTTT.

The V and J genes are TRBV7-8 and TRBJ2-1; TRBD2 matches at 13 bases. The CDR3 covers 18 residues. Looked up from germline, CDR1 is SGHVS and CDR2 is FQNEAQ. J was trimmed by 6 bases and V by 1 base; bases with no gene match: 9. CDR3 region: CASSLDPTSGRPPNEQFF. CDR3 bases: TGTGCCAGCAGCTTAGACCCGACTAGCGGGAGGCCTCCCAATGAGCAGTTCTTC.

The CDR3 DNA reads TGCAGTGCCCCTAGCTTGGGCGAGCAGTACTTC. It translates to CSAPSLGEQYF. The rearrangement joins TRBV20-1 to TRBJ2-7, with a possible D match to TRBD2 (5 bases). Per the germline V gene, CDR1 is DFQATT and CDR2 is SNEGSKA (reference sequence). The V end was cut by 6 bases, the J end by 6 bases, with 12 bases between. CDR3 length: 11 amino acids.

CDR3: CASSLEAGGLETQYF. CDR3 DNA sequence: TGCGCCAGCAGCTTGGAGGCAGGGGGGCTTGAGACCCAGTACTTC. The rearrangement joins TRBV5-1 to TRBJ2-5; D perhaps matches TRBD1 (7 bases). The CDR3 has 15 residues. V lost 0 bases, J lost 5 bases, and 14 bases lay in between. Germline V gene data show CDR1 as SGHRS and CDR2 as YFSETQ.

The chain couples TRBV5-1 to TRBJ2-7; D unresolved. The CDR3 has 15 amino acids. Germline V CDR1 and CDR2: SGHRS, YFSETQ. With 0 bases removed from V and 0 bases from J, the gap between germline ends came to 10 bases. CDR3 in amino acids: CASSLVRVGSYEQYF. The DNA for the CDR3 is TGCGCCAGCAGCTTGGTACGGGTAGGCTCCTACGAGCAGTACTTC.

A word on this clone: Other nucleotide sequences in the sample specify the same CDR3. The chain is built from TRBV9 and TRBJ1-3; D call uncertain. Germline V gene lookup returns CDR1 SGDLS and CDR2 YYNGEE. The CDR3 consists of 15 residues. Trimming took 0 bases from V and 2 from J, leaving 9 bases between them. The CDR3, as DNA: TGTGCCAGCAGCGTAGGGGCGAGGGCTGGAAACACCATATATTTT. Translation: CASSVGARAGNTIYF.

The rearrangement links TRBV27 to TRBJ2-2; 7 bases map to TRBD1. Trimming at V came to 5 bases and at J to 6 bases, leaving 6 bases not matched to a gene. The CDR3 contains 14 residues. CDR1 and CDR2 (germline): MNHEY, SMNVEV (reference sequence). CDR3 sequence: CASSGTVFPGELFF. CDR3 in DNA: TGTGCCAGCAGTGGGACAGTCTTCCCCGGGGAGCTGTTTTTT.

The rearrangement uses TRBV19 and TRBJ2-7, with 8 bases fitting TRBD2. J gave up 2 bases and V 5 bases, and 8 bases lay outside the gene matches. The CDR3 consists of 15 residues. CDR1 is LNHDA, CDR2 SQIVND, per germline (reference sequence). The DNA of the CDR3 is TGTGCCAGTAGTCCCCTCGGGGGGGGAACCTACGAGCAGTACTTC. It translates to CASSPLGGGTYEQYF.

The gene calls are TRBV29-1 and TRBJ2-5; D not resolved. The DNA end is more similar to TRBJ2-7, so the J call may be wrong. Germline V gene lookup returns CDR1 SQVTM and CDR2 ANQGSEA. CDR3 length: 13 amino acids. The CDR3 nucleotides read TGCAGCGTTGAACGGGTGGCCGGCGACGAGCAGTACTTC. Its protein product is CSVERVAGDEQYF.